The clone carrying this TCR beta chain came up a few times. What it recognizes is unknown. CDR1 is DFQATT, CDR2 SNEGSKA, per germline (reference sequence). V was cut by 5 bases and J by 4 bases, with 28 bases left in between. CDR3 size: 18 residues. The data were obtained in a study of T-cell reconstitution after alpha-beta-depleted transplantation in children. Study results and limitations: T-cell numbers and diversity one year post-transplant derived largely from freshly generated T cells.

For TCRbeta, the library was prepared with unique molecular identifiers. One entry per CDR3 protein results from TCRdb running MiXCR on the PCR reads. The sample carries fewer than 700,000 distinct CDR3 sequences, under 25% recorded once. The sample consisted of PBMCs, mostly from graft donor cells, taken 360 days after TCRalphabeta/CD19-depleted stem cell transplant. The TCR comes from a boy under two years old who had a stem cell transplant for acute myeloid leukemia, so the T cells may come from the graft donor. This chain links TRBV20-1 with TRBJ2-3; D is perhaps TRBD1 or TRBD2 (7 bases each). CDR3 in amino acids: CSACDGWPQGGGADTQYF. The CDR3 region has the DNA TGCAGTGCTTGCGACGGTTGGCCCCAGGGGGGGGGCGCAGATACGCAGTATTTT.